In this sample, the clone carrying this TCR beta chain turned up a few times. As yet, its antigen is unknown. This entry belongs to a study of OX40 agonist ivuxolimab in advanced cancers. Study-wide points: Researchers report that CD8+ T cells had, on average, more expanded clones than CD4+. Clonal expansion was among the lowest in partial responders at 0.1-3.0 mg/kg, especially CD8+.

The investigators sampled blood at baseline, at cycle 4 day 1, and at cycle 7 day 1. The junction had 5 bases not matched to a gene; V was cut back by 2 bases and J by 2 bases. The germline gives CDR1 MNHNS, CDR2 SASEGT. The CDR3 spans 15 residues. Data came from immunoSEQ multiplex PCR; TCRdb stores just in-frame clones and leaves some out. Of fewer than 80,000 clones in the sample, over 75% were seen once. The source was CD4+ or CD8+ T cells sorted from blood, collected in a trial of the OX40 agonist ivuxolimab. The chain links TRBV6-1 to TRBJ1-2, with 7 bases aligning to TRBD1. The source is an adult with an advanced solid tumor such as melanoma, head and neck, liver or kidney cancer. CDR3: CASSERGRGNYGYTF. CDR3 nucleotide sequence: TGTGCCAGCAGTGAACGGGGCAGGGGGAACTATGGCTACACCTTC.